This TCR beta chain stems from a study of technical replicates of blood from several donors. V gave up 5 bases and J gave up 4 bases; unmatched junction bases: 8. In germline, CDR1 is SNHLY, CDR2 FYNNEI. The CDR3 extends over 15 amino acids. Using immunoSEQ multiplex PCR, the repertoire was profiled, and TCRdb retains in-frame clones only, with some absent. The sample comprises 80,000 or so clones, about 94% of which are singletons, and roughly 0.4% rests with the top ten. The receptor was derived from a human donor in good health. Sequenced sample: T cells isolated from PBMCs. The chain employs TRBV2 and TRBJ2-1, with 7 bases matching TRBD2. The CDR3 loop is CASSPLVGGYNEQFF. CDR3 DNA sequence: TGTGCCAGCAGTCCCTTGGTCGGGGGGTACAATGAGCAGTTCTTC.